This TCR beta chain emerged from a study of OX40 agonist ivuxolimab in advanced cancers. Study-level background: The patients' treatment was ivuxolimab, an agonistic anti-OX40 (CD134) antibody. Those enrolled were roughly 80% male, with a mean age of 60 years and ages from 23 to 79. Partial responses were observed in three patients, of whom one had hepatocellular carcinoma and two had cutaneous melanoma.

The CDR3 is made up of 14 amino acids. The germline gives CDR1 ENHRY, CDR2 SYGVKD. The table came from immunoSEQ multiplex PCR; TCRdb's copy has only in-frame clones and leaves some out. The sample records fewer than 85,000 clones, more than 80% being singletons. Sequencing was performed on CD4+ or CD8+ T cells sorted from blood, taken in a trial of the OX40 agonist ivuxolimab. The V and J genes are TRBV10-3 and TRBJ1-1, with TRBD1 as a possible D gene (6 bases). The sequence was collected from an adult with an advanced solid tumor such as melanoma, head and neck, liver or kidney cancer. CDR3 in DNA: TGTGCATCAGGGGCGGGGCCCCCGAACACTGAAGCTTTCTTT. Translating gives CASGAGPPNTEAFF.